This T cell receptor beta chain was captured in a study of cytomegalovirus exposure and HLA in healthy donors. The PCR used 60 Vbeta and 13 Jbeta primers. Assay used: immunoSEQ multiplex PCR; TCRdb lists only in-frame clones, some missing. The top ten hold about 1% of the sample, which has 150,000 to 200,000 clones, around 78% seen once. Study-wide results and limits: There were about 160 TCR beta chains listed as cytomegalovirus-associated.

In regard to this clone: Its antigen is unidentified. The same CDR3 is also encoded by other DNA sequences in this sample.

What was sequenced was PBMCs. The TCR comes from a woman in her forties in good health and CMV-seronegative.

This chain's CDR3 is CASSLTENTEAFF. For the CDR3, the DNA is TGCGCCAGCAGCTTGACAGAAAACACTGAAGCTTTCTTT. The chain recombines TRBV5-1 with TRBJ1-1; no definite D call. The germline CDR1 and CDR2 sequences are SGHRS and YFSETQ. The CDR3 consists of 13 residues. Trimming removed 1 base from V and 2 bases from J, with 6 bases in between. The full variable domain, with the rest looked up from reference TRBV5-1 and TRBJ1-1, is KAGVTQTPRYLIKTRGQQVTLSCSPISGHRSVSWYQQTPGQGLQFLFEYFSETQRNKGNFPGRFSGRQFSNSRSEMNVSTLELGDSALYLCASSLTENTEAFFGQGTRLTVV.